This TCR beta chain was identified in a study of Graves' ophthalmopathy and Graves' hyperthyroidism. Regarding this clonotype: The antigen is unknown. A much larger clone lies a single base off, so this may be a read error.

Researchers took RNA transcripts and amplified TCR beta CDR3 regions from them. First-round RT-PCR employed HTBI primers, with a second-round multiplex PCR after it. TCRdb fed the multiplex PCR reads into MiXCR, producing one record per CDR3 protein. The sample includes 500,000 to 600,000 distinct CDR3 sequences, about 35% of them seen just once. Study-wide points: The model predicted progression of ophthalmopathy with a sensitivity of more than 60%, and its specificity was 72% to 80%.

The length of the CDR3 is 15 residues. Germline lookup yields CDR1 SGHTA and CDR2 FQGTGA. Eligible hyperthyroidism cases comprised new diagnoses of under 2 months' duration in individuals aged 18 to 65. Other autoimmune diseases, uncontrolled infections, pregnancy or lactation led to the exclusion of patients. This TCR was sampled from an adult man with Graves' hyperthyroidism. The sequencing sample was made of peripheral blood or thyroid tissue (not recorded which). V gene TRBV7-3 combines with J gene TRBJ2-5, with D perhaps given as TRBD1 or TRBD2 (5 bases each). DNA for the CDR3: TGTGCCAGCAGCCCGGGGCTCAGCCGACAAGGGACCCAGTACTTC. Translating gives CASSPGLSRQGTQYF.